Following are 29 T cell receptor beta chains from one sample sequenced in a study of CD8+CD57+ T cells in acquired aplastic anemia. Profiling that covered TCR beta VDJ and CDR3 relied on genomic DNA as its template. MiXCR, run by TCRdb on the reads, gives a single entry per CDR3 protein. The sample has roughly 130,000 distinct CDR3 sequences, 48% seen once; the top ten hold about 2.5%. Sequenced: sorted CD4+, CD8+, or CD8+CD57+ T cells (not recorded which) from PBMCs. The receptors come from a human donor in good health, serving as a control.

The rearrangement uses TRBV29-1 and TRBJ2-7; 7 nucleotides match TRBD1. The CDR3 is 14 residues long. Germline CDR1 reads SQVTM; CDR2 reads ANQGSEA. V was pared by 2 bases and J by 4 bases, with 8 bases of the junction left unmatched. DNA for the CDR3: TGCAGCGTTGAAACAGGGGCCTCCCCTTACGAGCAGTACTTC. Translation gives CSVETGASPYEQYF.

This clonotype was seen many times. The chain carries TRBV11-2 and TRBJ1-2, with a weak D call TRBD1 (5 bases). The CDR3 consists of 14 residues. V lost 2 bases and J 9 bases, leaving 16 bases between the germline ends. In germline, CDR1 is SGHAT, CDR2 FQNNGV. CDR3 residues: CASSLRGTGPSYTF. The CDR3 bases are TGTGCCAGCAGCTTAAGGGGAACCGGCCCAAGCTACACCTTC.

This chain connects TRBV24-1 to TRBJ2-3; 14 nucleotides align to TRBD2. The V and J ends lost 3 bases and 8 bases, in that order; junction bases with no gene match: 6. Germline CDR1 reads KGHDR; CDR2 reads SFDVKD. The CDR3 contains 16 residues. Here the CDR3 reads CATSDPGTSGSGTQYF. The CDR3 DNA reads as TGTGCCACCAGTGATCCCGGGACTAGCGGGAGCGGTACGCAGTATTTT.

This clonotype came up many times. V is TRBV11-3 and J is TRBJ1-1, with 8 bases lining up with TRBD1. Germline loops: CDR1 SGHNT, CDR2 YENEEA. The CDR3 consists of 12 residues. V was clipped by 5 bases and J by 10 bases; unmatched bases: 6. Written as DNA, the CDR3 is TGTGCCAGCAGCGGAGACAGGGGAACAGCTTTCTTT. Translating gives CASSGDRGTAFF. Using reference TRBV11-3 and TRBJ1-1 for the parts outside the CDR3, the full variable domain is EAGVVQSPRYKIIEKKQPVAFWCNPISGHNTLYWYLQNLGQGPELLIRYENEEAVDDSQLPKDRFSAERLKGVDSTLKIQPAELGDSAVYLCASSGDRGTAFFGQGTRLTVV.

This chain links TRBV6-5 with TRBJ1-4; 8 bases match TRBD1. CDR1 MNHEY and CDR2 SVGAGI come from the germline V gene. CDR3 length: 15 amino acids. After removal of 0 bases from V and 5 bases from J, the junction contained 2 bases not matched to a gene. This chain's CDR3 is CASSYSDRDNEKLFF. The CDR3 nucleotides read TGTGCCAGCAGTTACTCGGACAGGGACAATGAAAAACTGTTTTTT.

The chain carries TRBV2 and TRBJ2-1; 12 positions agree with TRBD2. CDR1 SNHLY and CDR2 FYNNEI come from the germline V gene. With 6 bases clipped from V and 6 bases from J, the junction kept 6 bases outside the gene matches. The CDR3 loop spans 15 amino acids. The CDR3 protein is CASRVLAGGGNEQFF. As DNA, the CDR3 is TGTGCCAGCAGGGTACTAGCGGGGGGTGGCAATGAGCAGTTCTTC.

Details on this clonotype: Since a much larger clone is just one base distant, this may be a read error. This chain joins TRBV20-1 and TRBJ2-4; 7 bases match TRBD2. CDR1 and CDR2 (germline): DFQATT, SNEGSKA (reference sequence). The CDR3 contains 16 residues. After removal of 1 base from V and 2 bases from J, the junction contained 8 bases not matched to a gene. Here the CDR3 reads CSARVGGDLPKNIQYF. CDR3 nucleotide sequence: TGCAGTGCTAGAGTGGGAGGGGATTTGCCCAAAAACATTCAGTACTTC.

This clonotype has just a few counts. The chain joins TRBV12-3 or TRBV12-4 to TRBJ1-2; D remains unclear. The V end lost 6 bases, the J end lost 4 bases, and 12 bases lay between the germline ends. This CDR3 comprises 13 residues. CDR3 sequence: CASSWTSGYGYTF. CDR3 nucleotides: TGTGCCAGCAGCTGGACCTCAGGCTATGGCTACACCTTC.

This clonotype occurred a few times. A much larger clone is a single base away; this may be a read error. CDR3 protein: CPSSRGDRGEKLFF. Here the CDR3 DNA reads TGCCCCAGCAGCCGAGGGGACAGGGGTGAAAAACTGTTTTTT. The chain is built from TRBV4-3 and TRBJ1-4, with 10 positions matching TRBD1. This CDR3 comprises 14 residues. The germline V gene has CDR1 LGHNA and CDR2 YSLEER.

The table lists this clonotype with many counts. The chain employs TRBV24-1 and TRBJ1-4, with D perhaps matching TRBD1 (6 bases). V shed 9 bases and J shed 7 bases, with 23 bases lying between them. In germline, CDR1 is KGHDR, CDR2 SFDVKD. This CDR3 region has 16 residues. The CDR3 coding sequence is TGTGCCACCCAGGGTGGGGGCGCGACGTTCGGTGAAAAACTGTTTTTT. This encodes CATQGGGATFGEKLFF.

V and J are TRBV27 and TRBJ2-3, with TRBD2 identical over 9 bases. The V and J ends lost 3 bases and 4 bases, in that order; junction bases with no gene match: 8. The CDR3 totals 16 residues. The germline V gene encodes CDR1 MNHEY and CDR2 SMNVEV (reference sequence). CDR3 sequence (DNA): TGTGCCAGCAGTTTCGGCGGGGGGGGGAAATCAGATACGCAGTATTTT. It translates to CASSFGGGGKSDTQYF.

This clonotype was counted a single time. The V and J genes are TRBV2 and TRBJ2-1, with D perhaps TRBD1 (6 bases). The CDR3 totals 12 residues. The germline V gene has CDR1 SNHLY and CDR2 FYNNEI. The V end lost 4 bases, the J end lost 8 bases, and 9 bases lay between the germline ends. For the CDR3, the DNA is TGTGCCAGCAGTGTATACAGGGATGAGCAGTTCTTC. Translation: CASSVYRDEQFF.

The chain joins TRBV24-1 to TRBJ2-7; the D gene is possibly TRBD1 (7 bases). Trimming cost V 3 bases and J 2 bases, with 13 bases left between them. CDR3 size: 15 residues. From germline, CDR1 is KGHDR and CDR2 SFDVKD. The CDR3 loop is CATSDKQGRTYEQYF. The CDR3 nucleotides read TGTGCCACCAGTGATAAACAGGGGAGGACCTACGAGCAGTACTTC.

The rearrangement links TRBV19 to TRBJ1-6; D is perhaps TRBD1 (6 bases). Trimming took off 3 bases at V and 11 bases at J, with 17 bases between the two ends. The germline CDR1 and CDR2 sequences are LNHDA and SQIVND (reference sequence). The CDR3 length is 15 residues. CDR3 sequence (DNA): TGTGCCAGTAGTATGGGTCTCCAGGGGAACCCACCCCTCCACTTT. It specifies CASSMGLQGNPPLHF.

This clonotype was recorded at least ten times. The rearrangement joins TRBV12-5 to TRBJ1-1; 7 nucleotides agree with TRBD1. V was pared by 6 bases and J by 4 bases, with 5 bases of the junction left unmatched. This CDR3 is built from 13 residues. Germline V gene data show CDR1 as LGHNT and CDR2 as FRNRAP. The CDR3 DNA reads TGTGCTAGTGGACTGACAGGGTTCACTGAAGCTTTCTTT. It translates to CASGLTGFTEAFF.

This clonotype showed up many times. The CDR3 coding sequence is TGTGCCAGTAAATCATTTCACGAGGGGGGTGAATCTTATGGCTACACCTTC. It specifies CASKSFHEGGESYGYTF. V gene TRBV19 combines with J gene TRBJ1-2; possible D gene TRBD1, 6 bases. CDR1 and CDR2 (germline): LNHDA, SQIVND (reference sequence). Trimming pared 7 bases from V and 5 bases from J, leaving 26 bases between. This CDR3 has 17 residues.

The chain uses TRBV10-3 and TRBJ2-5; D ambiguous. Trimming pared 4 bases from V and 3 bases from J, leaving 6 bases between. CDR1 is ENHRY and CDR2 is SYGVKD in the germline V gene. This CDR3 spans 12 amino acids. CDR3 sequence (DNA): TGTGCCATCAGTGTGGGCAAAGAGACCCAGTACTTC. Amino acid sequence: CAISVGKETQYF.

This clonotype was seen many times. V and J are TRBV9 and TRBJ1-4; D unclear. This CDR3 has 16 amino acids. The V end was cut by 4 bases, the J end by 5 bases, with 18 bases between. CDR1 SGDLS and CDR2 YYNGEE come from the germline V gene. The CDR3 DNA sequence: TGTGCCAGCAGCTTTGGGCCCCTCCAGGCAAATGAAAAACTGTTTTTT. Its protein is CASSFGPLQANEKLFF.

The chain recombines TRBV19 with TRBJ2-1; 9 bases match TRBD1. The CDR3 length is 11 residues. Trimming cost V 11 bases and J 7 bases; bases outside gene matches: 3. Germline CDR1 LNHDA, CDR2 SQIVND (reference sequence). In nucleotides, the CDR3 is TGTGCCGGACAGGGGTGGAATGAGCAGTTCTTC. Its protein is CAGQGWNEQFF.

This clonotype was seen ten or more times. The chain joins TRBV25-1 to TRBJ1-6, with D maybe TRBD1 (5 bases). Trimming cost V 7 bases and J 4 bases, with 14 bases left between them. CDR3 size: 15 residues. Germline loops: CDR1 MGHDK, CDR2 SYGVNS. The CDR3 region is CASTARAGYNSPLHF. The CDR3, as DNA: TGTGCCAGCACGGCCAGGGCGGGGTATAATTCACCCCTCCACTTT.

In its sample, this clonotype was seen many times. This may be a read error: a much more frequent sequence differs by one nucleotide. The chain employs TRBV7-8 and TRBJ2-7, with 8 positions matching TRBD1. The CDR3 spans 15 residues. V shed 7 bases and J 6 bases; nucleotides not matched to a gene: 14. Germline V CDR1 and CDR2: SGHVS, FQNEAQ. CDR3 protein: CASTPVGQGVTEQYF. CDR3 nucleotide sequence: TGTGCCAGCACCCCTGTAGGACAGGGTGTGACCGAGCAGTACTTC.

V gene TRBV9 combines with J gene TRBJ2-3, with D perhaps TRBD1 (6 bases). CDR3 length equals 16 residues. The germline V gene has CDR1 SGDLS and CDR2 YYNGEE. Trimming shortened V by 0 bases and J by 4 bases, and 15 bases separated the two germline ends. CDR3 in amino acids: CASSVDEGVKADTQYF. The CDR3 DNA follows: TGTGCCAGCAGCGTAGATGAGGGGGTGAAGGCAGATACGCAGTATTTT.

V and J are TRBV2 and TRBJ1-2; D unclear. V was trimmed by 7 bases and J by 8 bases, leaving 20 bases between them. Per the germline V gene, CDR1 is SNHLY and CDR2 is FYNNEI. CDR3 length: 14 amino acids. CDR3 residues: CASTIMPKGVGYTF. The CDR3 region has the DNA TGTGCCAGCACTATAATGCCCAAGGGAGTAGGCTACACCTTC.

As for this clonotype: Lacking the conserved final phenylalanine or tryptophan, this CDR3 likely reflects a read error. The chain recombines TRBV12-3 or TRBV12-4 with TRBJ1-6; D uncertain. The CDR3 sequence is 18 residues long. The V end was cut by 2 bases, the J end by 2 bases, with 16 bases between. In DNA form, the CDR3 reads TGTGCCAGCAGTTTAAGTTTTACGGCGGTAACCTATAATTCACCCCTCCACTCT. Protein sequence: CASSLSFTAVTYNSPLHS.

Comment on this clonotype: At one of its ends the junction is not consistent with the germline gene, which may arise from a read error. The V gene is TRBV7-7, the J gene TRBJ2-1; D not resolved. CDR1 is SSHAT and CDR2 is FNYEAQ in the germline V gene (reference sequence). CDR3 length: 13 amino acids. The CDR3 nucleotides read TGTGCTAGCAGCTTAGGCCTCTACAATGAGCAGTTCTTC. It is translated as CASSLGLYNEQFF. Filled out from reference TRBV7-7 and TRBJ2-1, the complete variable domain reads GAGVSQSPRYKVTKRGQDVTLRCDPISSHATLYWYQQALGQGPEFLTYFNYEAQPDKSGLPSDRFSAERPEGSISTLTIQRTEQRDSAMYRCASSLGLYNEQFFGPGTRLTVL.

The chain joins TRBV2 to TRBJ2-3; 9 nucleotides agree with TRBD1. Per germline, CDR1 SNHLY and CDR2 FYNNEI. This CDR3 contains 14 residues. V shed 5 bases and J 1 base; nucleotides not matched to a gene: 1. The CDR3 sequence is CASSRTGGTDTQYF. CDR3 sequence (DNA): TGTGCCAGCAGTAGGACAGGGGGCACAGATACGCAGTATTTT. Complete variable domain (other parts from reference TRBV2 and TRBJ2-3): EPEVTQTPSHQVTQMGQEVILRCVPISNHLYFYWYRQILGQKVEFLVSFYNNEISEKSEIFDDQFSVERPDGSNFTLKIRSTKLEDSAMYFCASSRTGGTDTQYFGPGTRLTVL.

The table lists this clonotype with many counts. The chain employs TRBV6-5 and TRBJ1-1; D is possibly TRBD1 (6 bases). Germline CDR1 reads MNHEY; CDR2 reads SVGAGI. CDR3 length: 14 amino acids. With 7 bases removed from V and 6 bases from J, the gap between germline ends came to 18 bases. CDR3 DNA sequence: TGTGCCAGCACCCGATCTGCAGGGGAGTCTGAAGCTTTCTTT. It codes for CASTRSAGESEAFF.

The V gene is TRBV4-2, the J gene TRBJ2-1; D perhaps matches TRBD2 (6 bases). V was pared by 0 bases and J by 2 bases, with 14 bases between. This CDR3 contains 17 residues. CDR1 LGHNA and CDR2 YNFKEQ come from the germline V gene. CDR3 sequence (DNA): TGTGCCAGCAGCCAAGATCATGAGGGAGGAACCTACAATGAGCAGTTCTTC. This sequence encodes CASSQDHEGGTYNEQFF.

This clonotype was observed at least ten times. This rearrangement joins TRBV6-5 to TRBJ1-2, with D possibly matching TRBD1 (6 bases). This CDR3 is 14 amino acids long. Trimming took off 2 bases at V and 4 bases at J, with 11 bases between the two ends. Germline CDR1 and CDR2: MNHEY and SVGAGI. CDR3 bases: TGTGCCAGCAGTTACACCACAGGGTCCTATGGCTACACCTTC. It codes for CASSYTTGSYGYTF.